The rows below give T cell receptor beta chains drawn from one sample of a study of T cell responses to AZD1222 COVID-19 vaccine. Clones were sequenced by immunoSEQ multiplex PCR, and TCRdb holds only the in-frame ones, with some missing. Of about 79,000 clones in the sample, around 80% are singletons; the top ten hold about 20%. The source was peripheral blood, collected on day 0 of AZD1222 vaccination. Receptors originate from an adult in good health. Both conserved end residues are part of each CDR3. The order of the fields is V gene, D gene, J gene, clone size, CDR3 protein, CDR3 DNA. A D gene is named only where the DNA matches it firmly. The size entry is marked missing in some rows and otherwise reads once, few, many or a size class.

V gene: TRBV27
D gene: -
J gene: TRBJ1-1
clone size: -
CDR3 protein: CASSLSVGQGIAFF
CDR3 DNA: TGTGCCAGCAGTTTATCGGTGGGGCAGGGGATAGCTTTCTTT

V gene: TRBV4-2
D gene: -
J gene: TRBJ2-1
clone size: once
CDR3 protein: CASSQVAAIEQFF
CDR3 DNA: TGTGCCAGCAGCCAAGTTGCGGCAATTGAGCAGTTCTTC

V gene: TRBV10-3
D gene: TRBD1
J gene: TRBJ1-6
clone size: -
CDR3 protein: CAISESGQVYRAYNSPLHF
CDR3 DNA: TGTGCCATCAGTGAGTCGGGACAGGTGTATAGAGCCTATAATTCACCCCTCCACTTT

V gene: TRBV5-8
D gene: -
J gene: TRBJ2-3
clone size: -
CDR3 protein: CASSFGRLPDTQYF
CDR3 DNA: TGTGCCAGCAGCTTCGGACGGCTCCCAGATACGCAGTATTTT

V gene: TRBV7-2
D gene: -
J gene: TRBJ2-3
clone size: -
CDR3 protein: CASSTRNTDTQYF
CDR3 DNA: TGTGCCAGCAGTACCAGGAACACAGATACGCAGTATTTT

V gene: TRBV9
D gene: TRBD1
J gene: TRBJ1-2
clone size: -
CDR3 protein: CASSPRDRGSTAAGYTF
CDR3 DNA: TGTGCCAGCAGCCCGCGGGACAGGGGATCGACGGCCGCGGGCTACACCTTC

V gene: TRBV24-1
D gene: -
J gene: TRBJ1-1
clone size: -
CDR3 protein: CATTTRDTHEAFF
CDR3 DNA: TGTGCCACCACCACACGGGACACCCATGAAGCTTTCTTT

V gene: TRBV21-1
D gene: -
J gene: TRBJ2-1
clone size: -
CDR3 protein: CASSKAVQGESYNEQFF
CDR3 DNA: TGTGCCAGCAGCAAAGCAGTCCAAGGGGAATCCTACAATGAGCAGTTCTTC

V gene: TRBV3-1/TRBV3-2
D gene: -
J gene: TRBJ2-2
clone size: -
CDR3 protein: CASSLGLTGELFF
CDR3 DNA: TGTGCCAGCAGCCTGGGGCTCACCGGGGAGCTGTTTTTT

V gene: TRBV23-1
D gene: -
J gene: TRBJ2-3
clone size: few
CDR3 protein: CASRRKDTQYF
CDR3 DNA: TGCGCCAGCAGGCGGAAAGATACGCAGTATTTT

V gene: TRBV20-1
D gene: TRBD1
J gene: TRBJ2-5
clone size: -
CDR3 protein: CSASSLDRPETQYF
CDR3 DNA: TGCAGTGCTAGTTCCCTGGACAGGCCAGAGACCCAGTACTTC